This T cell receptor beta chain was identified during a study of cytomegalovirus exposure and HLA in healthy donors. Notes on the study in general: Fewer N-insertions than the 666-donor mean were reportedly shown by an Asian-associated ancestry cluster in a later analysis.

This clone was observed a handful of times. Its matching antigen is unknown. The PCR employed 60 Vbeta primers together with 13 Jbeta primers. Sequenced by immunoSEQ multiplex PCR; TCRdb stores in-frame clones only, minus some. The table has about 120,000 clones, over 8.5% seen once. The source of this sequence is a woman between 35 and 50 years old in good health and CMV-seropositive. The sequenced sample was PBMCs.

The CDR3 nucleotides read TGTGCCAGCAGTTCACCCGACAGGGTTCAGCCCCAGCATTTT. Translation gives CASSSPDRVQPQHF. The V call is TRBV28, the J call TRBJ1-5; 7 positions match TRBD1. The V and J ends lost 4 bases and 6 bases, in that order; junction bases with no gene match: 6. This CDR3 contains 14 residues. Germline V gene data show CDR1 as MDHEN and CDR2 as SYDVKM.